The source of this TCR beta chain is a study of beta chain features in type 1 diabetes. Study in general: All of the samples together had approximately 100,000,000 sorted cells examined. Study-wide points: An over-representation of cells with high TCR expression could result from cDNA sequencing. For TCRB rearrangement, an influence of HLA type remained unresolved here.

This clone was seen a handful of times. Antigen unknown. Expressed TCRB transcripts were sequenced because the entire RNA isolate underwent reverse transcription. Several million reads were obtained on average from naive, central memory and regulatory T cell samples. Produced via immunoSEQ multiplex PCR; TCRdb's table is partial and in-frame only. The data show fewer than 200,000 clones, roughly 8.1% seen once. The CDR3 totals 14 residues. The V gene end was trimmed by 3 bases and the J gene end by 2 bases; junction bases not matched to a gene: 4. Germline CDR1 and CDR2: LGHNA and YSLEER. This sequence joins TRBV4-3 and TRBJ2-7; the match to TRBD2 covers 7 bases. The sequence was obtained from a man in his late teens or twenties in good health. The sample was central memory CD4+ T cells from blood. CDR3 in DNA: TGCGCCAGCAGCCAGGGACTAAAACCCTACGAGCAGTACTTC. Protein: CASSQGLKPYEQYF.